This T cell receptor beta chain came from a study of T cell clones after liver transplantation. Overall study: TCRbeta sequencing after a pre-transplant mixed lymphocyte reaction identified graft-donor-reactive clones, later tracked in post-transplant blood. Pre-transplant mixed lymphocyte reactions yielded third-party-reactive TCRbeta sequences as comparators for graft-donor-reactive sequences. Timepoints were pre-transplant, pre-withdrawal, and after withdrawal was completed or failed. Study-wide findings and caveats: A significant post-transplant drop in circulating graft-donor-reactive CD4 TCRbeta sequences occurred in most of the 8 subjects.

For this clone: Its cognate antigen is unknown.

Germline loops: CDR1 SGHNT, CDR2 YENEEA. Trimming took off 0 bases at V and 4 bases at J, with 9 bases between the two ends. There are 14 residues in the CDR3. Generated by immunoSEQ multiplex PCR, the TCRdb table keeps only in-frame clones and is missing some. In the table there are about 99,000 clones, about 88% of which are singletons. This receptor was obtained from a human patient who received a liver transplant. Some T cells may have come from the graft donor. This chain uses TRBV11-3 with TRBJ2-5, with D possibly TRBD1 on 5 matching bases. The sequenced sample was CD4+ T cells from blood, obtained 47 months after liver transplant. CDR3 protein: CASSLEGVRETQYF. The CDR3 nucleotides read TGTGCCAGCAGCTTAGAAGGGGTAAGAGAGACCCAGTACTTC.